This TCR beta chain was profiled in a study of T cell responses to AZD1222 COVID-19 vaccine. General observations from the study: Just 5 or 6 AZD1222 recipients tested seropositive at baseline.

Using immunoSEQ multiplex PCR, the repertoire was profiled, and TCRdb retains in-frame clones only, with some absent. This table holds 100,000 to 150,000 clones, about 79% found once. Second-dose schedules of about 4 or about 12 weeks were combined. V was cut by 6 bases and J by 2 bases, with 16 bases left in between. This CDR3 contains 15 residues. Germline loops: CDR1 SNHLY, CDR2 FYNNEI. As concerns this clone: Its antigen is not known.

This sample comprised peripheral blood, obtained 28 days after the second AZD1222 dose. The source is an adult who received the AZD1222 COVID-19 vaccine. V usage is TRBV2 and J usage is TRBJ1-1; D gene unclear. The CDR3, as DNA: TGTGCCAGCAGCCGCGACCGAGAAATTAACACTGAAGCTTTCTTT. It is translated as CASSRDREINTEAFF.